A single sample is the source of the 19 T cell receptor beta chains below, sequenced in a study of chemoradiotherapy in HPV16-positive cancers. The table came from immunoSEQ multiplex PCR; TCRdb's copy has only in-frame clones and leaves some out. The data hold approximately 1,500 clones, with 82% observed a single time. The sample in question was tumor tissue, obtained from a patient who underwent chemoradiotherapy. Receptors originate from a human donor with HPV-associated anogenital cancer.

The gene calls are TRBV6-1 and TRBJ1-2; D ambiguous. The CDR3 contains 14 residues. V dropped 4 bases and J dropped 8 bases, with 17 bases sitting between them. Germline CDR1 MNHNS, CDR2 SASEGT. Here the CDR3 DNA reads TGTGCCAGCAGTGGGCCCGACCTATGGATGGGCTACACCTTC. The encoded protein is CASSGPDLWMGYTF.

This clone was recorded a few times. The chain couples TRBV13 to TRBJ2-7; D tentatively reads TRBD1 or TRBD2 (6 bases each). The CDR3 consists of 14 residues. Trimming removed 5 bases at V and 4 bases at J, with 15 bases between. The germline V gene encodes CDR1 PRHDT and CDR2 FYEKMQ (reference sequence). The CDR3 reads CASSPRGREYEQYF. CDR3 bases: TGTGCCAGCAGCCCTCGGGGGCGCGAGTACGAGCAGTACTTC. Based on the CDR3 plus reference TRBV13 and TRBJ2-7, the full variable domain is AAGVIQSPRHLIKEKRETATLKCYPIPRHDTVYWYQQGPGQDPQFLISFYEKMQSDKGSIPDRFSAQQFSDYHSELNMSSLELGDSALYFCASSPRGREYEQYFGPGTRLTVT.

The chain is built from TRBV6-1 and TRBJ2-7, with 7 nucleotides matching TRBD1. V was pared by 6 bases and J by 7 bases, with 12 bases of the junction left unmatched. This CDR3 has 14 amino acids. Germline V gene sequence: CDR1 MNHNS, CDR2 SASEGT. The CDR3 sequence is CASSATGTVGEQYF. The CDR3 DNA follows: TGTGCCAGCAGCGCCACCGGGACAGTGGGGGAGCAGTACTTC.

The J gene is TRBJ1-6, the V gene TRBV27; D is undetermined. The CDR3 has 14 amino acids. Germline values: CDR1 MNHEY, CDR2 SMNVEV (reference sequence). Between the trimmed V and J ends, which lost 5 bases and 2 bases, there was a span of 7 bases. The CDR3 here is CASSITAYNSPLHF. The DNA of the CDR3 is TGTGCCAGCAGTATCACAGCCTATAATTCACCCCTCCACTTT.

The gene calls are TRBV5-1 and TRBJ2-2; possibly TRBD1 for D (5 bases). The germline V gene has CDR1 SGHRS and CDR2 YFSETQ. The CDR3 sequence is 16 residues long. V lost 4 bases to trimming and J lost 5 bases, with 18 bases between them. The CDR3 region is CASSPGQGARTGELFF. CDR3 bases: TGCGCCAGCAGCCCCGGACAAGGGGCTCGAACCGGGGAGCTGTTTTTT. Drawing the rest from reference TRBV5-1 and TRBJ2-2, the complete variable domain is KAGVTQTPRYLIKTRGQQVTLSCSPISGHRSVSWYQQTPGQGLQFLFEYFSETQRNKGNFPGRFSGRQFSNSRSEMNVSTLELGDSALYLCASSPGQGARTGELFFGEGSRLTVL.

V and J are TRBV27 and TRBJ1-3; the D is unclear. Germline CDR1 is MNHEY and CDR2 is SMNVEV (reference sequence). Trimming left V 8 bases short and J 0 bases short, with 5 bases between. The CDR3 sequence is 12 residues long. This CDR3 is CASGYSGNTIYF. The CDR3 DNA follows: TGTGCCAGCGGATACTCTGGAAACACCATATATTTT.

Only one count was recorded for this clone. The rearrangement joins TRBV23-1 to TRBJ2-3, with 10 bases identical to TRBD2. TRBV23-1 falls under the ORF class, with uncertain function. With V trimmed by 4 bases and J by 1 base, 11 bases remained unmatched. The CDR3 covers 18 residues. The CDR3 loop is CASSRTAGGGHGTDTQYF. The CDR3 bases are TGCGCCAGCAGTCGCACAGCGGGAGGGGGTCACGGCACAGATACGCAGTATTTT.

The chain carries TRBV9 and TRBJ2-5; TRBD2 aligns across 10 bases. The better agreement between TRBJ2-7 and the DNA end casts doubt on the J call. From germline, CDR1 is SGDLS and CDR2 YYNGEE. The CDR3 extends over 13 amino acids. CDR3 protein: CASNSGGADEQYF. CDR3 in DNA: TGTGCCAGCAACAGCGGGGGGGCAGACGAGCAGTACTTC.

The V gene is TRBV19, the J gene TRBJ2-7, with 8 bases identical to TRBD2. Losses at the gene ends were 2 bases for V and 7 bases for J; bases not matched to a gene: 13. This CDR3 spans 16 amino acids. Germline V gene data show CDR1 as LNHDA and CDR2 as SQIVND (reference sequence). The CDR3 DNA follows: TGTGCCAGTAGTATACCCCCGGGACTAGAACGGAGGGAGCAGTACTTC. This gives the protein CASSIPPGLERREQYF.

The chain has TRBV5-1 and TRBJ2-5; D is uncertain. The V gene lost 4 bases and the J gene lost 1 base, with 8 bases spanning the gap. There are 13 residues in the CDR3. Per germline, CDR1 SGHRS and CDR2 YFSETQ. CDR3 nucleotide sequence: TGCGCCAGCAGCCGCTCGCGCCAAGAGACCCAGTACTTC. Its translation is CASSRSRQETQYF.

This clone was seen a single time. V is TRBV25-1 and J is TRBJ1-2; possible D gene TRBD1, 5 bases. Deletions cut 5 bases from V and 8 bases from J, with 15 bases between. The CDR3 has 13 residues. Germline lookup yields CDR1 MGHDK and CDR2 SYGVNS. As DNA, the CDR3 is TGTGCCAGCAGTAAGAGGACGGGGGAAGGCTACACCTTC. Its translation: CASSKRTGEGYTF.

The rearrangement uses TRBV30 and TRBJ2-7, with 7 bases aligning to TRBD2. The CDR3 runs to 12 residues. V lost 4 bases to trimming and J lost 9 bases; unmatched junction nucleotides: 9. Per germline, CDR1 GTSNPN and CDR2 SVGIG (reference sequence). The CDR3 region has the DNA TGTGCCTGGACTAGCGGAAATGTACGGCAGTACTTC. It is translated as CAWTSGNVRQYF.

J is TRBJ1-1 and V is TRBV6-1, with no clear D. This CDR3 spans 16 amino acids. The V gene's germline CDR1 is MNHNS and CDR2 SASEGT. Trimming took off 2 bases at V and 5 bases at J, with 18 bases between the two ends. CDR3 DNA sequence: TGTGCCAGCAGTGAATCCCACGGAGGCCCCCGGACTGAAGCTTTCTTT. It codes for CASSESHGGPRTEAFF.

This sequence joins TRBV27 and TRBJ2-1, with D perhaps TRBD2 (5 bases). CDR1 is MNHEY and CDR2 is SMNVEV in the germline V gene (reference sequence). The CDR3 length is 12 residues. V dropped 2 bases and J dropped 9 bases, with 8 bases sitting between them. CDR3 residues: CASSLEGSEQFF. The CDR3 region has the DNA TGTGCCAGCAGTTTAGAGGGTAGTGAGCAGTTCTTC.

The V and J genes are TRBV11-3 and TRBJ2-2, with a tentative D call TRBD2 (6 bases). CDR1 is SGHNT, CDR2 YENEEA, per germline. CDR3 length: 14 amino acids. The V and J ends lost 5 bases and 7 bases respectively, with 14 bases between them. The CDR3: CASSLTGGNGELFF. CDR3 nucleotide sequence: TGTGCCAGCAGCCTCACTGGGGGGAACGGGGAGCTGTTTTTT.

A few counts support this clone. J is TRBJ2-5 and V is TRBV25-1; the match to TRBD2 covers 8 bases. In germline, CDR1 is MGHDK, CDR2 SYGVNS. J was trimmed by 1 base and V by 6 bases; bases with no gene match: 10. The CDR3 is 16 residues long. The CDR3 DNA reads TGTGCCAGCAGCTACGGGGGGGGGTGGGCCCAAGAGACCCAGTACTTC. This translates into CASSYGGGWAQETQYF.

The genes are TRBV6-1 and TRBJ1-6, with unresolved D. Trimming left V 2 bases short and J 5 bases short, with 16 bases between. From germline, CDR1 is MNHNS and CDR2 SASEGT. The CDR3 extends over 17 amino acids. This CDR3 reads CASSEKGRAADNSPLHF. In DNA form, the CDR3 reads TGTGCCAGCAGTGAAAAAGGGCGGGCGGCGGATAATTCACCCCTCCACTTT.

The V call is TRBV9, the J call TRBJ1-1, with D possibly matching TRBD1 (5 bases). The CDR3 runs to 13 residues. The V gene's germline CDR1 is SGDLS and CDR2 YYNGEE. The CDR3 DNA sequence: TGTGCTACGGGGAGGACTTCAACAGGTGAAGCTTTCTTT. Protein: CATGRTSTGEAFF.

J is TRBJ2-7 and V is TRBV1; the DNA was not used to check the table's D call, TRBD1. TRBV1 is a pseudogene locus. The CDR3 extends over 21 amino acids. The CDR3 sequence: CTSSQPSRTGRAEGRGYEQYF. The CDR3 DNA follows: TGCACCAGCAGCCAACCATCCCGGACAGGGAGGGCCGAGGGACGTGGCTACGAGCAGTACTTC.